This T cell receptor (beta chain) was recorded in a study of T-cell reconstitution after alpha-beta-depleted transplantation in children. General study points: Several hundred expanded graft clones reportedly were the source of alpha-beta T cells about two months after transplant. At one year after transplant, newly produced T cells mostly accounted for T-cell counts and diversity. There were some patients whose high TCRbeta diversity at day 60 came from surviving recipient T cells and thymic progenitors.

This clonotype was counted ten times or more. What it recognizes is unknown. CDR1 is KGHSH, CDR2 LQKENI, per germline. The J segment lost 3 bases and the V segment lost 3 bases, leaving 5 bases of the junction unmatched. The CDR3 totals 15 residues. The TCRbeta library was prepared with unique molecular identifiers. TCRdb reprocessed the PCR reads via MiXCR and lists one record per CDR3 protein. The sample yields approximately 200,000 distinct CDR3 sequences, approximately 6.8% seen once. This chain links TRBV18 with TRBJ2-7, with TRBD2 identical over 10 bases. Specimen: PBMCs, collected before TCRalphabeta/CD19-depleted stem cell transplant. The clonotype was recovered from a girl under three years old with combined immunodeficiency, due to receive a stem cell transplant. CDR3 in amino acids: CASSPLRLAGYEQYF. The CDR3 nucleotides are TGTGCCAGCTCACCGTTACGACTAGCGGGCTACGAGCAGTACTTC. Full variable domain (missing parts from reference TRBV18 and TRBJ2-7): NAGVMQNPRHLVRRRGQEARLRCSPMKGHSHVYWYRQLPEEGLKFMVYLQKENIIDESGMPKERFSAEFPKEGPSILRIQQVVRGDSAAYFCASSPLRLAGYEQYFGPGTRLTVT.